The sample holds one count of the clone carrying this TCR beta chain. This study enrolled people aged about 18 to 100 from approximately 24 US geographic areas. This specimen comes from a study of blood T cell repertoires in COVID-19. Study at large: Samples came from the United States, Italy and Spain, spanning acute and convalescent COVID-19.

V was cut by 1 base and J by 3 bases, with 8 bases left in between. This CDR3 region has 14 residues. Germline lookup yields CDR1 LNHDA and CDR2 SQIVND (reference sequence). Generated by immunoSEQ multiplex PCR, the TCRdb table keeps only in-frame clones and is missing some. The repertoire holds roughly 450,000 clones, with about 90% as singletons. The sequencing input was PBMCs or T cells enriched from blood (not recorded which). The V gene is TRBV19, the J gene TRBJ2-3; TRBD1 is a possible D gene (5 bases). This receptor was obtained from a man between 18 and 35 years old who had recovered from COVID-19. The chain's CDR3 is CASSIGKGTDTQYF. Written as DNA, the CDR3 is TGTGCCAGTAGTATAGGCAAGGGGACAGATACGCAGTATTTT.